These 8 T cell receptor beta chains came from one sample sequenced in a study of blood T cell repertoires in COVID-19. Profiling relied on immunoSEQ multiplex PCR, and the TCRdb table lists in-frame clones only, not all of them. The repertoire holds some 700,000 clones, with about 87% as singletons. The specimen sequenced was peripheral blood. These receptors originate from a woman aged 18-29 years with acute or convalescent COVID-19.

CDR3 bases: TGTGCCAGCAGCTTGGGACACAGGAATGAAAAACTGTTTTTT. Translated: CASSLGHRNEKLFF. V is TRBV5-8 and J is TRBJ1-4; D may be TRBD1 (5 bases). This CDR3 spans 14 amino acids. V was clipped by 0 bases and J by 5 bases, with 8 bases between them. The germline V gene encodes CDR1 SGHTS and CDR2 YDEGEE. The whole variable domain, remainder taken from reference TRBV5-8 and TRBJ1-4, is EAGVTQSPTHLIKTRGQQATLRCSPISGHTSVYWYQQALGLGLQFLLWYDEGEERNRGNFPPRFSGRQFPNYSSELNVNALELEDSALYLCASSLGHRNEKLFFGSGTQLSVL.

This chain links TRBV3-1 (or the pseudogene TRBV3-2) with TRBJ1-2; D might be TRBD1 (6 bases). The CDR3 covers 13 residues. Trimming left V 5 bases short and J 6 bases short, with 13 bases between. The germline gives CDR1 LGHDT, CDR2 YNNKEL (reference sequence). The CDR3 coding sequence is TGTGCCAGCAGCATCACAGGGTCCAATGGCTACACCTTC. Translation gives CASSITGSNGYTF.

V usage is TRBV19 and J usage is TRBJ2-3; TRBD1 might be the D (5 bases). CDR1 and CDR2 (germline): LNHDA, SQIVND (reference sequence). Deletions cut 3 bases from V and 5 bases from J, with 12 bases between. The length of the CDR3 is 14 residues. For the CDR3, the DNA is TGTGCCAGTAGTATCCCAGGGATGGTAGATACGCAGTATTTT. Its protein product is CASSIPGMVDTQYF.

The gene calls are TRBV27 and TRBJ1-2; 9 bases map to TRBD1. This CDR3 region has 14 residues. V lost 4 bases and J lost 7; bases outside the gene matches: 7. Germline V gives CDR1 MNHEY, CDR2 SMNVEV (reference sequence). CDR3 region: CASSSTGGAAGYTF. In DNA form, the CDR3 reads TGTGCCAGCAGTTCCACAGGGGGCGCGGCTGGCTACACCTTC.

The chain carries TRBV7-9 and TRBJ1-2, with D hard to call. Trimming took off 5 bases at V and 4 bases at J, with 11 bases between the two ends. CDR1 and CDR2 from the germline V gene are SEHNR and FQNEAQ (reference sequence). The CDR3 is made up of 13 amino acids. CDR3 sequence: CASSPGNRYGYTF. The CDR3 DNA sequence: TGTGCCAGCAGCCCTGGCAATCGCTATGGCTACACCTTC.

This sequence joins TRBV9 and TRBJ1-2; 11 bases match TRBD1. The junction had 10 bases not matched to a gene; V was cut back by 0 bases and J by 6 bases. The CDR3 spans 17 residues. Germline CDR1 reads SGDLS; CDR2 reads YYNGEE. Here the CDR3 reads CASSVAGTGGLMHGYTF. CDR3 coding DNA: TGTGCCAGCAGCGTAGCCGGGACAGGGGGGCTGATGCATGGCTACACCTTC.

CDR3 sequence: CASSLGQGGYGYTF. The CDR3 region has the DNA TGTGCCAGCAGCCTGGGACAGGGGGGCTATGGCTACACCTTC. This chain joins TRBV4-2 and TRBJ1-2; 11 positions agree with TRBD1. The length of the CDR3 is 14 residues. Trimming took 4 bases from V and 4 from J; bases not matched to a gene: 2. CDR1 is LGHNA, CDR2 YNFKEQ, per germline.

This chain connects TRBV10-3 to TRBJ1-1; D gene ambiguous. The CDR3 loop spans 15 amino acids. V was trimmed by 2 bases and J by 1 base, leaving 11 bases between them. The germline CDR1 and CDR2 sequences are ENHRY and SYGVKD. The CDR3 here is CAISEVPNKNTEAFF. The CDR3, as DNA: TGTGCCATCAGTGAGGTCCCCAACAAGAACACTGAAGCTTTCTTT.